This T cell receptor (beta chain) was sequenced in a study of T-cell memory formation after mild COVID-19. As for the study in general: Clusters of TCRs were largely donor specific. Study-level points and caveats: The main location of contracting CD4+ clones was CM and EM, and that of contracting CD8+ clones was EMRA. A second wave of clones peaked on day 37, and their SARS-CoV-2 specificity went unconfirmed. Clones contracting across day 15 to 85 had a balanced CD4/CD8 profile; later expanding clones leaned CD4+.

TCRdb passed the 5' RACE reads through MiXCR, listing each CDR3 protein once. The repertoire holds 350,000 to 400,000 distinct CDR3 sequences, over 20% seen once, with around 12% in the top ten. Remarks on this clonotype: Its antigen is still unknown.

The V gene lost 3 bases and the J gene lost 7 bases, with 14 bases spanning the gap. There are 14 residues in the CDR3. Germline CDR1 SGHKS, CDR2 YYEKEE (reference sequence). The V call is TRBV5-5, the J call TRBJ2-1; D is unclear. Specimen: PBMCs or a T cell subset sorted from them (not recorded which). This TCR came from an adult woman who had mild COVID-19 (a few samples of this study predate the infection). Cell type and time point are not known. In DNA, the CDR3 is TGTGCCAGCAGCTCCGGTGGGGTTTTAAATGAGCAGTTCTTC. Its protein is CASSSGGVLNEQFF.